This T cell receptor beta chain was identified in a study of blood T cell repertoires in COVID-19. The overall study: The analysed material was cDNA or gDNA that came from T cells, B-cell-depleted T cells, or PBMCs.

Sequencing used immunoSEQ multiplex PCR; TCRdb keeps in-frame clones, though not all of them. The repertoire has 60,000 to 65,000 clones, roughly 88% of them found once; the top ten carry 4.5% to 7%. The CDR3 contains 14 residues. V gave up 2 bases and J gave up 2 bases, with 10 bases separating them. Germline CDR1 is MNHNS and CDR2 is SASEGT. The receptor was isolated from a woman aged 55-69 years with acute or convalescent COVID-19. Sequences were obtained from peripheral blood. The chain employs TRBV6-1 and TRBJ2-7; D not certain. Written as DNA, the CDR3 is TGTGCCAGCAGTGAACAGGTGACGGCCTACGAGCAGTACTTC. This gives the protein CASSEQVTAYEQYF.